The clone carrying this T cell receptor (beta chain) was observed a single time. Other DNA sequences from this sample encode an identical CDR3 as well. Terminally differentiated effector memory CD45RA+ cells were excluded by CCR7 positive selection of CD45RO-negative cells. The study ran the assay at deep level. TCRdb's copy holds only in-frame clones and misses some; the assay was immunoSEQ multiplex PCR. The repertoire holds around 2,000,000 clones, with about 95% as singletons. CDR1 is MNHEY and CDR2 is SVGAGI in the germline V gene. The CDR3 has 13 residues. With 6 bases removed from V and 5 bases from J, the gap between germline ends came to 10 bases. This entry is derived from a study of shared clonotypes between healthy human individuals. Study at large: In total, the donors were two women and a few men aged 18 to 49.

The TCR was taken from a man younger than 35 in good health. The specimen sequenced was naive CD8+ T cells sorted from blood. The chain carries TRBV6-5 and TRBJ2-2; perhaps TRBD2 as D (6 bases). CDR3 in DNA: TGTGCCAGCAGCCTCGGGGGTACCGGGGAGCTGTTTTTT. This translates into CASSLGGTGELFF.